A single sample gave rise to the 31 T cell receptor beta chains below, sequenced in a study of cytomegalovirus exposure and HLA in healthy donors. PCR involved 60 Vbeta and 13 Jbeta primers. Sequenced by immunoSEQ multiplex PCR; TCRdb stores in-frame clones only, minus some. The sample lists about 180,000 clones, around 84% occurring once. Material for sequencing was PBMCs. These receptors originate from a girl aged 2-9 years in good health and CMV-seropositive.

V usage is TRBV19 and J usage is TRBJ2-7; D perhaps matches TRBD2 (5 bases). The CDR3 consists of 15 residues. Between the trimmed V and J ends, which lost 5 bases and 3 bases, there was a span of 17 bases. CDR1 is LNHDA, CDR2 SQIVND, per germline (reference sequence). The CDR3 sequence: CASSQERHIFYEQYF. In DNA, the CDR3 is TGTGCCAGTAGTCAGGAGCGGCACATCTTCTACGAGCAGTACTTC.

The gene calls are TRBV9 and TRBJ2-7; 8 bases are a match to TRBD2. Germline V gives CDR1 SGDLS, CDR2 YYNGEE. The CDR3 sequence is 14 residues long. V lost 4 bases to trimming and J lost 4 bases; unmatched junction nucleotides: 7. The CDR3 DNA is TGTGCCAGCAGCTCTCAAGCGGGAGAGTACGAGCAGTACTTC. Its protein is CASSSQAGEYEQYF.

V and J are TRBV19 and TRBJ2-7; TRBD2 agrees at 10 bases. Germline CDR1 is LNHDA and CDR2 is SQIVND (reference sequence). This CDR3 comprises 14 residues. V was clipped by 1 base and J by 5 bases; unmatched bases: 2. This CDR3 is CASSIALAGNEQYF. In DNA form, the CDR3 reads TGTGCCAGTAGTATAGCACTAGCGGGAAACGAGCAGTACTTC.

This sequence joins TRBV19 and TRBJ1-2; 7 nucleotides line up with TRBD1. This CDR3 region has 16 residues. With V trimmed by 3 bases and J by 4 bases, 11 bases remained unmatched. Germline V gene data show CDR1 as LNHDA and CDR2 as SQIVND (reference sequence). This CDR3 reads CASSIPGQPAVYGYTF. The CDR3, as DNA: TGTGCCAGTAGTATTCCGGGACAGCCAGCGGTCTATGGCTACACCTTC.

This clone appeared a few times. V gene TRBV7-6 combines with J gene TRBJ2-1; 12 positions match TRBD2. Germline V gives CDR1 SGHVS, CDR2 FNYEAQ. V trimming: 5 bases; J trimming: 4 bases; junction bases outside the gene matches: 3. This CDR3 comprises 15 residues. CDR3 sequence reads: CASSVGLAGYNEQFF. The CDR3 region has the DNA TGTGCCAGCAGCGTCGGACTAGCGGGATACAATGAGCAGTTCTTC. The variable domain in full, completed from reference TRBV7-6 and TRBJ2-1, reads GAGVSQSPRYKVTKRGQDVALRCDPISGHVSLYWYRQALGQGPEFLTYFNYEAQQDKSGLPNDRFSAERPEGSISTLTIQRTEQRDSAMYRCASSVGLAGYNEQFFGPGTRLTVL.

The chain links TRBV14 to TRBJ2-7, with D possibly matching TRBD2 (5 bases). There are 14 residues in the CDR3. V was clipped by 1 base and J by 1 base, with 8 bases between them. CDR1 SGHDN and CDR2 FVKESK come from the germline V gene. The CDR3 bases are TGTGCCAGCAGCCAAGTCGGAGGTTCCTACGAGCAGTACTTC. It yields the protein CASSQVGGSYEQYF.

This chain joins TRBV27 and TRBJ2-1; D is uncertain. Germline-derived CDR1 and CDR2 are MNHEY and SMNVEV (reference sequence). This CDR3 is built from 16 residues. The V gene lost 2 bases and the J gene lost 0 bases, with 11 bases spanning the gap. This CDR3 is CASSLVGESSYNEQFF. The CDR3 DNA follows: TGTGCCAGCAGTTTAGTGGGCGAAAGCTCCTACAATGAGCAGTTCTTC.

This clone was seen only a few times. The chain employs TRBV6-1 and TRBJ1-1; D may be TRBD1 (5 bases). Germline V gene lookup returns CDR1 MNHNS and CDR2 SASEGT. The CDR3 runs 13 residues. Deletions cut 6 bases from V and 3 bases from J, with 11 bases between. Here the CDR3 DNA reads TGTGCCAGCAGGGGGGGGGAACACACTGAAGCTTTCTTT. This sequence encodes CASRGGEHTEAFF.

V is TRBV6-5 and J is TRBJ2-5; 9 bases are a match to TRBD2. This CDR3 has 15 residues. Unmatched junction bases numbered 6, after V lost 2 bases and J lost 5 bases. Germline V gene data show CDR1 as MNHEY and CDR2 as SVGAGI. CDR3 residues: CASSYRAGGRETQYF. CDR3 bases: TGTGCCAGCAGTTACAGGGCGGGAGGGCGGGAGACCCAGTACTTC.

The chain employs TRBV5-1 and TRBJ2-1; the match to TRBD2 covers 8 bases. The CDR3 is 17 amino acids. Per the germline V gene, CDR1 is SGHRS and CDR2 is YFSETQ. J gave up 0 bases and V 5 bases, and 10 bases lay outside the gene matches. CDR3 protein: CASRERGPRSSYNEQFF. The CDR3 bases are TGCGCCAGCAGAGAGCGGGGGCCCCGAAGCTCCTACAATGAGCAGTTCTTC.

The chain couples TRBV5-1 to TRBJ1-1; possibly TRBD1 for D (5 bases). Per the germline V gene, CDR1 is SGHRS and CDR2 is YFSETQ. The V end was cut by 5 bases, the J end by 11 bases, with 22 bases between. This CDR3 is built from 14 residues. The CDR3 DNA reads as TGCGCCAGCAGTAAGGGGCCTACCGGAAGAGGCGCTTTCTTT. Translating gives CASSKGPTGRGAFF. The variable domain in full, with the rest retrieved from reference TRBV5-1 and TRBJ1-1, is KAGVTQTPRYLIKTRGQQVTLSCSPISGHRSVSWYQQTPGQGLQFLFEYFSETQRNKGNFPGRFSGRQFSNSRSEMNVSTLELGDSALYLCASSKGPTGRGAFFGQGTRLTVV.

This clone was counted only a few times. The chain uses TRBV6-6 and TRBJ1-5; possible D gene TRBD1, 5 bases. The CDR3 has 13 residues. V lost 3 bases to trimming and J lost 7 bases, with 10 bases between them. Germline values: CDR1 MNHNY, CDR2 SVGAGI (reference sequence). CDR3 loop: CASSYPGGQPQHF. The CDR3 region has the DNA TGTGCCAGCAGTTATCCTGGGGGGCAGCCCCAGCATTTT.

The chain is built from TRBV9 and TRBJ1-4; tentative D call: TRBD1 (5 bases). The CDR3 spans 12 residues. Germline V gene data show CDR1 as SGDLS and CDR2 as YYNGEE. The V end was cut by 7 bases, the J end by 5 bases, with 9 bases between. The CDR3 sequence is CASSGGNEKLFF. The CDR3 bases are TGTGCCAGCTCTGGGGGGAATGAAAAACTGTTTTTT.

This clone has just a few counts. The DNA of the CDR3 is TGCGCCAGCAGCAGACAGGCGAACACTGAAGCTTTCTTT. This sequence encodes CASSRQANTEAFF. The chain combines TRBV4-1 with TRBJ1-1, with D perhaps TRBD1 (6 bases). This CDR3 comprises 13 residues. V lost 5 bases, J lost 1 base, and 8 bases lay in between. Looked up from germline, CDR1 is MGHRA and CDR2 is YSYEKL.

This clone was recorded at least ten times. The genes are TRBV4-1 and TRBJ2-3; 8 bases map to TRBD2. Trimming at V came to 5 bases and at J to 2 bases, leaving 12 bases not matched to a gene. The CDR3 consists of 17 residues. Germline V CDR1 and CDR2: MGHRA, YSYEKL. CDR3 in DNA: TGCGCCAGCAGCTTAGGCCCGGCTAGCGGGTACACAGATACGCAGTATTTT. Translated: CASSLGPASGYTDTQYF.

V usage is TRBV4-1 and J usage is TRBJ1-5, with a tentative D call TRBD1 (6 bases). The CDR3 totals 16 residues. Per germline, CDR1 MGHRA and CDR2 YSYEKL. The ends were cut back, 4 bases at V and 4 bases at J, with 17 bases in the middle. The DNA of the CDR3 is TGCGCCAGCAGCCGCTACGACAGTGGGACAAATCAGCCCCAGCATTTT. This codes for CASSRYDSGTNQPQHF.

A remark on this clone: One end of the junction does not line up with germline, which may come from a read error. The CDR3 DNA follows: TGTTCCAGCAGACCGTGGACAGGGGCCCTCGCCTATGGCTACACCTTC. This translates into CSSRPWTGALAYGYTF. The rearrangement joins TRBV7-9 to TRBJ1-2; TRBD1 agrees at 9 bases. There are 16 residues in the CDR3. Germline CDR1 is SEHNR and CDR2 is FQNEAQ (reference sequence).

Here the CDR3 reads CASSLTAHYGYTF. CDR3 bases: TGTGCCAGCAGCTTAACAGCCCACTATGGCTACACCTTC. This rearrangement joins TRBV7-3 to TRBJ1-2; the D is unclear. Germline CDR1 SGHTA, CDR2 FQGTGA. V lost 0 bases, J lost 3 bases, and 5 bases lay in between. The CDR3 consists of 13 residues.

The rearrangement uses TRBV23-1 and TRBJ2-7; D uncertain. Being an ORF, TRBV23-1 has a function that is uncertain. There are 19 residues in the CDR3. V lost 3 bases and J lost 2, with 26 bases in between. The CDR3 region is CASSHQSGPFLRNTYEQYF. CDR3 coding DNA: TGCGCCAGCAGTCACCAGTCGGGTCCCTTCCTTCGGAACACCTACGAGCAGTACTTC.

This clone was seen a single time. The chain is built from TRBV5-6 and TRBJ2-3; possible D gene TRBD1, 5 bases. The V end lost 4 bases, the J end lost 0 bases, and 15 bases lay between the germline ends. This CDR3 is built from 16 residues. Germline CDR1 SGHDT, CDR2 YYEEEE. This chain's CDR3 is CASSQDSLRSTDTQYF. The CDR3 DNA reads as TGTGCCAGCAGCCAAGACAGCCTTAGAAGCACAGATACGCAGTATTTT.

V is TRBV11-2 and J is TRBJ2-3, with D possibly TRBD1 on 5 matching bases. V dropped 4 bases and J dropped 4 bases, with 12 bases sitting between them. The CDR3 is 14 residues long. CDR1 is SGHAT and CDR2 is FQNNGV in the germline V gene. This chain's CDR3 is CASSSGYPPDTQYF. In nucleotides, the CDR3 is TGTGCCAGCAGCTCAGGGTATCCCCCAGATACGCAGTATTTT.

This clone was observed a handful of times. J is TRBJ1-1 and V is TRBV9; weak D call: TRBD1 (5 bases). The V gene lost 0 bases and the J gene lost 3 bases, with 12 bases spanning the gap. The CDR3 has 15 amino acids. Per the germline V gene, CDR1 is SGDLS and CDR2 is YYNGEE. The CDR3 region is CASSVASKGYTEAFF. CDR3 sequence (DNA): TGTGCCAGCAGCGTAGCTTCGAAGGGGTACACTGAAGCTTTCTTT.

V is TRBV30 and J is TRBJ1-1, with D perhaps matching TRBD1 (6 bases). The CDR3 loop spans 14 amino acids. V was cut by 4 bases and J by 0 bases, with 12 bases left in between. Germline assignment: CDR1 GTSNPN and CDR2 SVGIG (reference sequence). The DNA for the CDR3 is TGTGCCTGGACAGACAGGAGATTGAACACTGAAGCTTTCTTT. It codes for CAWTDRRLNTEAFF.

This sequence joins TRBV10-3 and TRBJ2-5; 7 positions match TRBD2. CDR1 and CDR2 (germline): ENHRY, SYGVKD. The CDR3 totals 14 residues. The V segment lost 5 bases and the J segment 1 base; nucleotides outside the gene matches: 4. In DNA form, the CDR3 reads TGTGCCATCAGTATCCTAGCGGCCCAAGAGACCCAGTACTTC. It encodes CAISILAAQETQYF.

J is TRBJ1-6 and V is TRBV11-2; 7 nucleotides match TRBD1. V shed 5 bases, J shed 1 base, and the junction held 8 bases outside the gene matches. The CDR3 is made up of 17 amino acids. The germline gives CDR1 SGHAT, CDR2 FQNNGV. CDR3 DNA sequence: TGTGCCAGCAGCACCACAGGGGTAGTGTCCTATAATTCACCCCTCCACTTT. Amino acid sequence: CASSTTGVVSYNSPLHF.

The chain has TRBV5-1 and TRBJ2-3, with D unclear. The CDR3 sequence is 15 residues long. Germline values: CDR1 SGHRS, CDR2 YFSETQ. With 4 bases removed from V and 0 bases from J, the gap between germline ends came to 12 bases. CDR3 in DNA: TGCGCCAGCAGCGCGACGTTGACTAGCACAGATACGCAGTATTTT. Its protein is CASSATLTSTDTQYF.

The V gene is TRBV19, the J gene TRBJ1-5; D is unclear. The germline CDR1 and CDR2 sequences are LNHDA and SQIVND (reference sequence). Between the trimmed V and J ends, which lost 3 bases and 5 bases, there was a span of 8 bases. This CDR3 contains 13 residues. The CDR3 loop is CASSMGSYQPQHF. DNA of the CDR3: TGTGCCAGTAGTATGGGCAGCTATCAGCCCCAGCATTTT.

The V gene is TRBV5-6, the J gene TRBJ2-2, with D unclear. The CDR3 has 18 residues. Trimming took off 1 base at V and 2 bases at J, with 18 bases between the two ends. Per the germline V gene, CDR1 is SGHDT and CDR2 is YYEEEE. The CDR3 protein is CASSLSQVGQINTGELFF. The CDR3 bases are TGTGCCAGCAGCTTGTCTCAGGTTGGGCAGATAAACACCGGGGAGCTGTTTTTT.

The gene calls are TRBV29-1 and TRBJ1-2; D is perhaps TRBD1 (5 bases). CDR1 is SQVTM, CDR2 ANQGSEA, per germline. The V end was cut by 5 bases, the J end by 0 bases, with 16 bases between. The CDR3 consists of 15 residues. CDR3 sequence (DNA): TGCAGCGTTAGTCAGGGCTTTCAATCTAACTATGGCTACACCTTC. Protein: CSVSQGFQSNYGYTF. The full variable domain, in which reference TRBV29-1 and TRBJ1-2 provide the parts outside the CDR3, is SAVISQKPSRDICQRGTSLTIQCQVDSQVTMMFWYRQQPGQSLTLIATANQGSEATYESGFVIDKFPISRPNLTFSTLTVSNMSPEDSSIYLCSVSQGFQSNYGYTFGSGTRLTVV.

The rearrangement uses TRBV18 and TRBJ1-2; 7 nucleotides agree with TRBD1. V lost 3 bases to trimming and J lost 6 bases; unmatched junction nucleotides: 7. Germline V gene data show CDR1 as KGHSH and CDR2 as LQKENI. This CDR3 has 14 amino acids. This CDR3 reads CASSPRTGNDGYTF. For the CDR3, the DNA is TGTGCCAGCTCACCTCGGACAGGCAACGATGGCTACACCTTC.

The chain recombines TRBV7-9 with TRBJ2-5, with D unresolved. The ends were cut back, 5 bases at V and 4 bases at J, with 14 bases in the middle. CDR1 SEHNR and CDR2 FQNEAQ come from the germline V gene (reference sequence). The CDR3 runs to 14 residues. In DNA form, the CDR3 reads TGTGCCAGCAGCCCGAGAAGTATGTTAGAGACCCAGTACTTC. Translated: CASSPRSMLETQYF.